Below, 9 T cell receptor beta chains from the same sample are listed, as sequenced in a study of beta chain features in type 1 diabetes. Study-wide points: In every one of the four CD4+ subsets, TCRB CDR3s were moderately but significantly shorter in Type 1 diabetes patients.

No antigen is known for these receptors. Sequenced material consisted of expressed TCRB transcripts (all of the isolated RNA was reverse transcribed). Data came from immunoSEQ multiplex PCR; TCRdb stores just in-frame clones and leaves some out. This sample has about 650,000 clones; 9.5% to 15% occur once, and the top ten carry 0.095% to 0.15%. The sample comprised naive CD4+ T cells from blood. The receptor source for this set is a man aged 30 to 45 with type 1 diabetes.

V is TRBV18 and J is TRBJ1-3, with TRBD1 as a possible D gene (5 bases). The V gene's germline CDR1 is KGHSH and CDR2 LQKENI. CDR3 length: 15 residues. With 6 bases removed from V and 0 bases from J, the gap between germline ends came to 12 bases. CDR3 sequence: CASSPGLTSGNTIYF. The DNA for the CDR3 is TGTGCCAGCTCCCCAGGGCTGACCTCTGGAAACACCATATATTTT.

V is TRBV6-5 and J is TRBJ1-1; the match to TRBD1 covers 8 bases. This CDR3 contains 16 residues. The J segment lost 0 bases and the V segment lost 4 bases, leaving 7 bases of the junction unmatched. Germline loops: CDR1 MNHEY, CDR2 SVGAGI. The CDR3 bases are TGTGCCAGCAGTTTCGGCCGGGACAGGATGAACACTGAAGCTTTCTTT. As protein: CASSFGRDRMNTEAFF.

This clone was observed a handful of times. The chain links TRBV30 to TRBJ1-2; D possibly corresponds to TRBD1 (5 bases). This CDR3 has 12 residues. Germline V CDR1 and CDR2: GTSNPN, SVGIG (reference sequence). Trimming stripped 5 bases from V and 8 bases from J, with 15 bases between. As DNA, the CDR3 is TGTGCCTGGGGAAGTACAGGACGGGGCTACACCTTC. Protein: CAWGSTGRGYTF.

The chain recombines TRBV18 with TRBJ1-1, with a weak D call TRBD1 (5 bases). The CDR3 contains 15 residues. V lost 4 bases and J 1 base, leaving 13 bases between the germline ends. Germline CDR1 is KGHSH and CDR2 is LQKENI. As DNA, the CDR3 is TGTGCCAGCTCACTTGTAGGGACGGGGAACACTGAAGCTTTCTTT. It yields the protein CASSLVGTGNTEAFF.

This clone has more than one count but fewer than ten. Other DNA variants within this sample encode the same CDR3. This chain uses TRBV5-1 with TRBJ2-7, with D tentatively TRBD2 (5 bases). The CDR3 contains 13 residues. Trimming removed 4 bases from V and 3 bases from J, with 11 bases in between. CDR1 is SGHRS and CDR2 is YFSETQ in the germline V gene. The CDR3 sequence is CASSLGDGYEQYF. The CDR3 nucleotides read TGCGCCAGCAGCCTGGGAGATGGCTACGAGCAGTACTTC. Supplemented by reference TRBV5-1 and TRBJ2-7, the full variable domain reads KAGVTQTPRYLIKTRGQQVTLSCSPISGHRSVSWYQQTPGQGLQFLFEYFSETQRNKGNFPGRFSGRQFSNSRSEMNVSTLELGDSALYLCASSLGDGYEQYFGPGTRLTVT.

This clone has just a few counts. The chain recombines TRBV6-6 with TRBJ1-4, with D possibly TRBD1 on 6 matching bases. Germline V gene data show CDR1 as MNHNY and CDR2 as SVGAGI (reference sequence). This CDR3 spans 14 amino acids. V lost 0 bases and J lost 13, with 15 bases in between. The CDR3 coding sequence is TGTGCCAGCAGTTACTCGACAGGACCCGAGGGACTGTTTTTT. Translated, it gives CASSYSTGPEGLFF.

A few counts support this clone. The genes are TRBV7-2 and TRBJ2-5; D gene unclear. V lost 4 bases and J lost 8, with 11 bases in between. The germline CDR1 and CDR2 sequences are SGHTA and FQGNSA. This CDR3 comprises 12 residues. As DNA, the CDR3 is TGTGCCAGCAGCTGGGTTGGGGAAACCCAGTACTTC. Its protein is CASSWVGETQYF.

The chain links TRBV5-1 to TRBJ2-7; D might be TRBD1 (6 bases). The CDR3 length is 13 residues. V was pared by 4 bases and J by 3 bases, with 11 bases between. The germline V gene encodes CDR1 SGHRS and CDR2 YFSETQ. CDR3: CASSILDSYEQYF. CDR3 nucleotides: TGCGCCAGCAGCATCCTGGACAGCTACGAGCAGTACTTC.

About this clone itself: In the same sample, other DNA sequences code for this CDR3. This chain connects TRBV5-1 to TRBJ2-7; TRBD1 is a possible D gene (6 bases). The V gene lost 4 bases and the J gene lost 0 bases, with 11 bases spanning the gap. The CDR3 has 14 residues. CDR1 and CDR2 (germline): SGHRS, YFSETQ. CDR3 nucleotide sequence: TGCGCCAGCAGCCTGACAGGAAGCTCCTACGAGCAGTACTTC. Its translation is CASSLTGSSYEQYF.